The 14 T cell receptor beta chains listed next were all sequenced from one sample in a study of identical twins. MiXCR was run by TCRdb on the 5' RACE reads, yielding one entry per CDR3 protein. The sample consists of about 250,000 distinct CDR3 sequences, about 8% of them appearing once. This same sample was also taken into another study, of yellow fever vaccine responses in identical twins.

Sequencing was performed on CD8+ T cells sorted from blood. The receptors stem from a woman aged 18-35 years in good health.

This clonotype was counted ten times or more. The genes are TRBV27 and TRBJ2-1; tentatively, D is TRBD2 (5 bases). The V end was cut by 0 bases, the J end by 6 bases, with 15 bases between. This CDR3 comprises 16 residues. Germline V gene lookup returns CDR1 MNHEY and CDR2 SMNVEV (reference sequence). Here the CDR3 reads CASSLSREALINEQFF. The CDR3 DNA sequence: TGTGCCAGCAGTTTATCCCGGGAAGCGCTAATCAATGAGCAGTTCTTC.

This clonotype was seen repeatedly, ten times or more. This chain uses TRBV5-8 with TRBJ1-1; tentative D call: TRBD1 (5 bases). The V end lost 0 bases, the J end lost 7 bases, and 22 bases lay between the germline ends. The CDR3 length is 17 residues. Germline V gene data show CDR1 as SGHTS and CDR2 as YDEGEE. The CDR3 protein is CASSLAPPGRRDLEAFF. In nucleotides, the CDR3 is TGTGCCAGCAGCTTGGCACCGCCGGGACGCCGCGACCTTGAAGCTTTCTTT.

This clonotype has a count of ten or more. V gene TRBV29-1 combines with J gene TRBJ2-7, with TRBD1 identical over 9 bases. The germline CDR1 and CDR2 sequences are SQVTM and ANQGSEA. The CDR3 runs to 13 residues. The V and J ends lost 6 bases and 4 bases, in that order; junction bases with no gene match: 7. CDR3 nucleotide sequence: TGCAGCGTGTCACAGGGGGCAGGGTACGAGCAGTACTTC. As protein: CSVSQGAGYEQYF.

Remarks on this clonotype: Germline is not matched at one junction end, which may reflect a read error. CDR3 sequence: CASSKNTRELFF. The CDR3 DNA is TGTGCTAGCAGTAAGAACACCAGGGAGCTGTTTTTT. J is TRBJ2-2 and V is TRBV7-7; D is undetermined. CDR1 and CDR2 from the germline V gene are SSHAT and FNYEAQ (reference sequence). The CDR3 runs 12 residues. The full variable domain, with the rest looked up from reference TRBV7-7 and TRBJ2-2, is GAGVSQSPRYKVTKRGQDVTLRCDPISSHATLYWYQQALGQGPEFLTYFNYEAQPDKSGLPSDRFSAERPEGSISTLTIQRTEQRDSAMYRCASSKNTRELFFGEGSRLTVL.

The V call is TRBV4-3, the J call TRBJ2-1; possible D gene TRBD1, 6 bases. Trimming removed 1 base from V and 3 bases from J, with 10 bases in between. The CDR3 is made up of 15 amino acids. Looked up from germline, CDR1 is LGHNA and CDR2 is YSLEER. CDR3 region: CASSQGTVGYNEQFF. The DNA of the CDR3 is TGCGCCAGCAGCCAAGGGACAGTTGGCTACAATGAGCAGTTCTTC.

This clonotype showed up just a few times. The CDR3 is CASSSRDRASSVVPGELFF. CDR3 DNA sequence: TGCGCCAGCAGCTCCCGGGACAGGGCATCGAGTGTCGTCCCCGGGGAGCTGTTTTTT. The chain employs TRBV4-3 and TRBJ2-2, with 9 nucleotides matching TRBD1. There are 19 residues in the CDR3. The trim removed 5 bases at V and 6 bases at J, leaving 19 bases unmatched. Germline loops: CDR1 LGHNA, CDR2 YSLEER.

Ten or more counts support this clonotype. The chain has TRBV10-3 and TRBJ2-7, with D unresolved. The CDR3 runs 14 residues. Per the germline V gene, CDR1 is ENHRY and CDR2 is SYGVKD. V lost 4 bases and J 0 bases, leaving 10 bases between the germline ends. In DNA form, the CDR3 reads TGTGCCATCAGTGGTTTGGTCAACTCCTACGAGCAGTACTTC. This gives the protein CAISGLVNSYEQYF.

The rearrangement links TRBV20-1 to TRBJ2-7, with TRBD2 matching 7 bases. The CDR3 has 13 residues. The trim removed 0 bases at V and 3 bases at J, leaving 2 bases unmatched. Germline V gene sequence: CDR1 DFQATT, CDR2 SNEGSKA (reference sequence). CDR3 coding DNA: TGCAGTGCTAGAGATGGACTAGACTACGAGCAGTACTTC. This encodes CSARDGLDYEQYF.

This clonotype was recorded a few times. V usage is TRBV7-8 and J usage is TRBJ2-7; TRBD1 aligns across 7 bases. The CDR3 is made up of 15 amino acids. CDR1 SGHVS and CDR2 FQNEAQ come from the germline V gene. Trimming removed 2 bases from V and 1 base from J; junction bases left unmatched: 5. CDR3 in amino acids: CASSLRDSQSYEQYF. CDR3 sequence (DNA): TGTGCCAGCAGCTTACGGGACAGTCAATCCTACGAGCAGTACTTC.

This clonotype occurred many times. The CDR3 protein is CASSLQGYNEQFF. CDR3 in DNA: TGTGCCAGCAGTTTACAAGGCTACAATGAGCAGTTCTTC. This chain connects TRBV27 to TRBJ2-1, with unresolved D. The germline V and J ends were trimmed by 2 bases and 3 bases, with 5 bases remaining between them. This CDR3 has 13 amino acids. Germline CDR1 is MNHEY and CDR2 is SMNVEV (reference sequence).

This clonotype was found a few times. The rearrangement links TRBV7-9 to TRBJ2-3, with 9 bases aligning to TRBD2. Germline CDR1 reads SEHNR; CDR2 reads FQNEAQ (reference sequence). This CDR3 spans 15 amino acids. Trimming took 2 bases from V and 4 from J; bases not matched to a gene: 4. This CDR3 reads CASSLRRGGSDTQYF. CDR3 sequence (DNA): TGTGCCAGCAGCTTACGGCGGGGGGGGTCAGATACGCAGTATTTT.

The sample holds a few counts of this clonotype. V gene TRBV5-6 combines with J gene TRBJ2-3; 9 bases map to TRBD2. CDR1 is SGHDT and CDR2 is YYEEEE in the germline V gene. V dropped 5 bases and J dropped 4; count of bases not matched to a gene: 11. This CDR3 contains 16 residues. The CDR3 is CASRDPREGLPDTQYF. CDR3 bases: TGTGCCAGCAGAGATCCGCGGGAGGGTCTACCAGATACGCAGTATTTT.

This clonotype was detected only a few times. This chain links TRBV20-1 with TRBJ1-4; D not resolved. This CDR3 is 15 amino acids long. Trimming took 0 bases from V and 8 from J, leaving 16 bases between them. Germline V gene sequence: CDR1 DFQATT, CDR2 SNEGSKA (reference sequence). The CDR3 nucleotides are TGCAGTGCTAGAGATCTGGACCTCCAGCGAGAAAAACTGTTTTTT. This codes for CSARDLDLQREKLFF.

This clonotype appeared a few times. The genes are TRBV28 and TRBJ2-1; D may be TRBD1 (5 bases). The CDR3 is 13 amino acids. The V end lost 6 bases, the J end lost 6 bases, and 12 bases lay between the germline ends. The germline CDR1 and CDR2 sequences are MDHEN and SYDVKM. The CDR3 region has the DNA TGTGCCAGCAGATGGGGCCTGCGCAATGAGCAGTTCTTC. The encoded protein is CASRWGLRNEQFF.